This T cell receptor beta chain was profiled in a study of patients and donors after allogeneic stem cell transplantation. This CDR3 is built from 14 residues. V was pared by 3 bases and J by 1 base, with 10 bases between. Germline assignment: CDR1 SGDLS and CDR2 YYNGEE. This clonotype has more than one count but fewer than ten. TCRdb itself ran the RT-PCR reads through MiXCR, one entry per CDR3 protein. The profile covers about 410,000 distinct CDR3 sequences, with under 20% appearing a single time and just over 7% taken by the ten largest. Specimen: blood, either unsorted or a sorted T cell fraction (not recorded which). This chain connects TRBV9 to TRBJ1-1; a weak D match, TRBD1 (6 bases). The TCR originated in a human donor who was either an allogeneic HSCT recipient or a stem cell or donor lymphocyte infusion donor (not recorded which). It is not recorded whose cells these are; they may come from a transplant donor. CDR3 nucleotides: TGTGCCAGCAGCGCGGGAGGGGGGAACACTGAAGCTTTCTTT. It translates to CASSAGGGNTEAFF.